Shown below are 17 T cell receptor beta chains from a single sample sequenced in a study of Ad26.COV2.S vaccination and SARS-CoV-2 variants. The treatment was: roughly 20 received Ad26.COV2.S at low or high dose, single or two shots; five or six received placebo; per-sample allocation not given. Vaccine and placebo recipients were sampled on day 63 after the first injection. Here immunoSEQ multiplex PCR was the method, and the copy in TCRdb shows in-frame clones only, minus some. There are roughly 350,000 clones in the sample; about 88% occur only once, and around 6.4% lies in the top ten. Specimen: peripheral blood, collected in a trial of Ad26.COV2.S vaccine versus placebo. The receptors shown here come from a person aged 18 to 59 who received the Ad26.COV2.S COVID-19 vaccine or a placebo.

The chain joins TRBV19 to TRBJ1-1; TRBD1 is a possible D gene (5 bases). Germline CDR1 is LNHDA and CDR2 is SQIVND (reference sequence). The V gene lost 3 bases and the J gene lost 1 base, with 6 bases spanning the gap. This CDR3 contains 13 residues. The CDR3 sequence is CASSMGGNTEAFF. The CDR3, as DNA: TGTGCCAGTAGTATGGGGGGGAACACTGAAGCTTTCTTT. Based on the CDR3 plus reference TRBV19 and TRBJ1-1, the full variable domain is DGGITQSPKYLFRKEGQNVTLSCEQNLNHDAMYWYRQDPGQGLRLIYYSQIVNDFQKGDIAEGYSVSREKKESFPLTVTSAQKNPTAFYLCASSMGGNTEAFFGQGTRLTVV.

This clone was seen just once. The rearrangement joins TRBV19 to TRBJ2-3, with TRBD2 matching over 10 bases. Trimming at V came to 6 bases and at J to 3 bases, leaving 12 bases not matched to a gene. Germline V gives CDR1 LNHDA, CDR2 SQIVND (reference sequence). The length of the CDR3 is 17 residues. The CDR3 DNA is TGTGCCAGTAGGCAGGCTCTAGCGGGAGCCTTTACAGATACGCAGTATTTT. Translation gives CASRQALAGAFTDTQYF. The variable domain in full, with the rest retrieved from reference TRBV19 and TRBJ2-3, is DGGITQSPKYLFRKEGQNVTLSCEQNLNHDAMYWYRQDPGQGLRLIYYSQIVNDFQKGDIAEGYSVSREKKESFPLTVTSAQKNPTAFYLCASRQALAGAFTDTQYFGPGTRLTVL.

This rearrangement joins TRBV14 to TRBJ1-1; maybe TRBD1 (5 bases). Germline V gives CDR1 SGHDN, CDR2 FVKESK. The V gene lost 1 base and the J gene lost 2 bases, with 11 bases spanning the gap. This CDR3 region has 15 residues. CDR3 coding DNA: TGTGCCAGCAGCCAAGCTTATGGGGGAAACACTGAAGCTTTCTTT. It specifies CASSQAYGGNTEAFF.

The genes are TRBV12-5 and TRBJ2-7; possibly TRBD1 for D (6 bases). Germline CDR1 reads LGHNT; CDR2 reads FRNRAP. The ends were cut back, 1 base at V and 12 bases at J, with 19 bases in the middle. The CDR3 is made up of 14 amino acids. The CDR3 is CASGLDGSGATRYF. CDR3 DNA sequence: TGTGCTAGTGGTTTGGACGGGTCAGGGGCGACGCGGTACTTC.

The rearrangement joins TRBV9 to TRBJ2-2, with D maybe TRBD2 (6 bases). From germline, CDR1 is SGDLS and CDR2 YYNGEE. V dropped 1 base and J dropped 1 base, with 17 bases sitting between them. The CDR3 contains 18 residues. As DNA, the CDR3 is TGTGCCAGCAGCGTATGGTTAGGCGGGGCGGGGAACACCGGGGAGCTGTTTTTT. Protein product: CASSVWLGGAGNTGELFF.

In its sample, this clone was seen once. The chain links TRBV6-2 or TRBV6-3 to TRBJ2-3, with D possibly being TRBD2 (5 bases). With 0 bases removed from V and 2 bases from J, the gap between germline ends came to 9 bases. This CDR3 comprises 15 residues. The germline gives CDR1 MNHEY, CDR2 SVGEGT. The CDR3 protein is CASSYSSGLTDTQYF. DNA of the CDR3: TGTGCCAGCAGTTACTCTTCAGGACTCACAGATACGCAGTATTTT.

In this sample, this clone turned up a few times. This sequence joins TRBV7-3 and TRBJ1-5; no reliable D call. The CDR3 contains 13 residues. Germline V gene data show CDR1 as SGHTA and CDR2 as FQGTGA. Trimming removed 2 bases at V and 6 bases at J, with 8 bases between. CDR3 loop: CASSLGEIQPQHF. The CDR3 DNA reads as TGTGCCAGCAGCTTAGGAGAGATTCAGCCCCAGCATTTT.

The CDR3 region is CASSQGNRWGSPLHF. In DNA, the CDR3 is TGCGCCAGCAGCCAAGGTAACCGCTGGGGTTCACCCCTCCACTTT. The gene calls are TRBV4-3 and TRBJ1-6; D is undetermined. This CDR3 is built from 15 residues. CDR1 is LGHNA and CDR2 is YSLEER in the germline V gene. Trimming removed 1 base from V and 9 bases from J, with 13 bases in between.

The rearrangement links TRBV9 to TRBJ2-7; no clear D. The germline V and J ends were trimmed by 0 bases and 6 bases, with 10 bases remaining between them. The V gene's germline CDR1 is SGDLS and CDR2 YYNGEE. This CDR3 is built from 13 residues. The CDR3 region has the DNA TGTGCCAGCAGCGTAGAACACCTCGCCGAGCAGTACTTC. The encoded protein is CASSVEHLAEQYF.

The chain is built from TRBV7-2 and TRBJ2-1; 9 bases are a match to TRBD2. Losses at the gene ends were 1 base for V and 7 bases for J; bases not matched to a gene: 5. The CDR3 has 15 amino acids. Germline V gene data show CDR1 as SGHTA and CDR2 as FQGNSA. CDR3 sequence: CASSLGSAGGNEQFF. CDR3 bases: TGTGCCAGCAGCTTAGGGTCGGCGGGGGGGAATGAGCAGTTCTTC.

The chain links TRBV7-3 to TRBJ1-1; 8 bases fit TRBD1. CDR1 SGHTA and CDR2 FQGTGA come from the germline V gene. The CDR3 has 15 amino acids. V lost 6 bases to trimming and J lost 1 base; unmatched junction nucleotides: 7. The CDR3 protein is CASSNRQGRNTEAFF. CDR3 nucleotide sequence: TGTGCCAGCAGTAACAGACAGGGGAGGAACACTGAAGCTTTCTTT.

The gene calls are TRBV6-2 or TRBV6-3 and TRBJ2-1; 8 nucleotides align to TRBD2. V was clipped by 8 bases and J by 2 bases; unmatched bases: 11. This CDR3 spans 16 amino acids. CDR1 and CDR2 from the germline V gene are MNHEY and SVGEGT. This CDR3 reads CASCRGGYGAYNEQFF. DNA for the CDR3: TGTGCCAGCTGCCGGGGGGGCTACGGGGCCTACAATGAGCAGTTCTTC.

The V gene is TRBV9, the J gene TRBJ1-5, with a tentative D call TRBD1 (6 bases). Per germline, CDR1 SGDLS and CDR2 YYNGEE. The CDR3 extends over 14 amino acids. V shed 4 bases and J shed 7 bases, with 15 bases lying between them. CDR3 nucleotide sequence: TGTGCCAGCAGCCCAGAGACAGGTAACCAGCCCCAGCATTTT. Protein sequence: CASSPETGNQPQHF.

In nucleotides, the CDR3 is TGTGCCAGCAGTTCCCTCGGGACTAGGGACTACAATGAGCAGTTCTTC. It specifies CASSSLGTRDYNEQFF. The chain couples TRBV28 to TRBJ2-1; TRBD2 matches 8 bases. V lost 4 bases to trimming and J lost 3 bases; unmatched junction nucleotides: 8. In germline, CDR1 is MDHEN, CDR2 SYDVKM. The CDR3 runs to 16 residues.

The chain is built from TRBV30 and TRBJ2-6; no firm D call. V gave up 5 bases and J gave up 2 bases, with 7 bases separating them. The length of the CDR3 is 13 residues. Germline V gives CDR1 GTSNPN, CDR2 SVGIG (reference sequence). DNA for the CDR3: TGTGCCTGGGATACACCTGGGGCCAACGTCCTGACTTTC. It codes for CAWDTPGANVLTF. Using reference TRBV30 and TRBJ2-6 for the parts outside the CDR3, the full variable domain is SQTIHQWPATLVQPVGSPLSLECTVEGTSNPNLYWYRQAAGRGLQLLFYSVGIGQISSEVPQNLSASRPQDRQFILSSKKLLLSDSGFYLCAWDTPGANVLTFGAGSRLTVL.

The rearrangement uses TRBV5-1 and TRBJ1-3, with 8 bases lining up with TRBD1. Germline CDR1 and CDR2: SGHRS and YFSETQ. V shed 5 bases, J shed 4 bases, and the junction held 20 bases outside the gene matches. CDR3 length: 19 residues. CDR3 nucleotides: TGCGCCAGCAGGCGGATGCCGGGACAGGAGGGACGAGGAGGAAACACCATATATTTT. Encoded protein: CASRRMPGQEGRGGNTIYF.

The rearrangement uses TRBV11-2 and TRBJ1-6; no definite D call. The CDR3 is made up of 15 amino acids. Trimming took off 1 base at V and 7 bases at J, with 11 bases between the two ends. The germline gives CDR1 SGHAT, CDR2 FQNNGV. CDR3 amino acids: CASSLVGPRNSPLHF. The CDR3 region has the DNA TGTGCCAGCAGCTTAGTGGGCCCGAGGAATTCACCCCTCCACTTT.